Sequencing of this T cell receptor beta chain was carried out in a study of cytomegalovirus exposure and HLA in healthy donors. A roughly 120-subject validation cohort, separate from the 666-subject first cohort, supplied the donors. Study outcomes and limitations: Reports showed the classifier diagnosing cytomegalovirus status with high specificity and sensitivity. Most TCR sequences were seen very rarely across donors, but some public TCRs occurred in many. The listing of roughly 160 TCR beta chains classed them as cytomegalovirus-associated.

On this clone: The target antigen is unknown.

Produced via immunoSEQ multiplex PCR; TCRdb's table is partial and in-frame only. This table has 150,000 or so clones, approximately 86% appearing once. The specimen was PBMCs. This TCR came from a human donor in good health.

CDR3 nucleotides: TGTGCCAGCAGTGAACCCGGCTGGGGGCATGGCTACACCTTC. Its protein is CASSEPGWGHGYTF. This chain uses TRBV6-1 with TRBJ1-2; D may be TRBD1 (6 bases). Trimming took off 2 bases at V and 6 bases at J, with 13 bases between the two ends. The CDR3 covers 14 residues. CDR1 MNHNS and CDR2 SASEGT come from the germline V gene.